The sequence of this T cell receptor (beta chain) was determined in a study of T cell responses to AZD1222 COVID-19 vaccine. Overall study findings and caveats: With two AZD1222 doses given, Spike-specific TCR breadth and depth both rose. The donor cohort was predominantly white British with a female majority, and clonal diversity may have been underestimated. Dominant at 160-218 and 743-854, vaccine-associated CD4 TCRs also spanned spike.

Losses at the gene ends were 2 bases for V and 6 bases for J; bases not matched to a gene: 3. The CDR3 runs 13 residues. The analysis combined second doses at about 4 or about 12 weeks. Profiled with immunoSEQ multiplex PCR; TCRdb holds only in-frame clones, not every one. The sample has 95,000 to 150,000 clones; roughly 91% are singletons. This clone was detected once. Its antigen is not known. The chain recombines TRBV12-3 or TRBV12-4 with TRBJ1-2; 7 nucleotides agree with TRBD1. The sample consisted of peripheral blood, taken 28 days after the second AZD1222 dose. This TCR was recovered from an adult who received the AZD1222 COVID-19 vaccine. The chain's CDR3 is CASSLRDSDGYTF. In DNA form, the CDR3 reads TGTGCCAGCAGTTTACGGGACAGCGATGGCTACACCTTC.